This entry lists 14 T cell receptor beta chains sequenced from one sample in a study of cytomegalovirus exposure and HLA in healthy donors. The PCR used 60 Vbeta and 13 Jbeta primers. Measured with immunoSEQ multiplex PCR; TCRdb has only the in-frame clones, and not every one. The sample includes about 89,000 clones, less than 80% of them seen just once. The specimen was PBMCs. These receptors were collected from a young man in good health and CMV-seronegative.

V gene TRBV30 combines with J gene TRBJ2-5; no clear D. CDR1 and CDR2 (germline): GTSNPN, SVGIG (reference sequence). V dropped 4 bases and J dropped 5 bases, with 8 bases sitting between them. This CDR3 spans 11 amino acids. CDR3 residues: CAWNYRETQYF. The CDR3 bases are TGTGCCTGGAACTATCGGGAGACCCAGTACTTC.

This clone has only one observation. The chain links TRBV7-3 to TRBJ1-1; D is ambiguous. The V end lost 0 bases, the J end lost 11 bases, and 16 bases lay between the germline ends. The CDR3 is made up of 14 amino acids. The germline V gene encodes CDR1 SGHTA and CDR2 FQGTGA. The CDR3 bases are TGTGCCAGCAGCTTAACGTCAACGGCTAGGACTGCTTTCTTT. This translates into CASSLTSTARTAFF.

The rearrangement uses TRBV5-1 and TRBJ2-1, with TRBD1 matching over 9 bases. Trimming cost V 0 bases and J 9 bases; bases outside gene matches: 16. The CDR3 extends over 18 amino acids. Germline CDR1 SGHRS, CDR2 YFSETQ. The CDR3 DNA reads as TGCGCCAGCAGCTTGGAAAACCGAAAGGGACAGGGAGGCGGTGAGCAGTTCTTC. It yields the protein CASSLENRKGQGGGEQFF.

The rearrangement joins TRBV27 to TRBJ1-1; TRBD1 aligns across 10 bases. The CDR3 consists of 15 residues. V lost 5 bases and J lost 5; bases outside the gene matches: 8. Germline V lookup: CDR1 MNHEY, CDR2 SMNVEV (reference sequence). CDR3 DNA: TGTGCCAGCAGTACACCGGGACAGGGGCGGACTGAAGCTTTCTTT. Translation: CASSTPGQGRTEAFF.

This sequence joins TRBV4-1 and TRBJ1-2, with D hard to call. The CDR3 is made up of 14 amino acids. The V gene's germline CDR1 is MGHRA and CDR2 YSYEKL. V was clipped by 0 bases and J by 8 bases, with 13 bases between them. Written as DNA, the CDR3 is TGCGCCAGCAGCCAAGATCCCACGTCGGGGGGCTACACCTTC. Its translation: CASSQDPTSGGYTF.

The chain is built from TRBV13 and TRBJ1-1, with D maybe TRBD1 (5 bases). The CDR3 extends over 12 amino acids. V dropped 0 bases and J dropped 6 bases, with 5 bases sitting between them. Per the germline V gene, CDR1 is PRHDT and CDR2 is FYEKMQ (reference sequence). CDR3: CASSLGGAEAFF. CDR3 nucleotides: TGTGCCAGCAGCTTAGGAGGGGCTGAAGCTTTCTTT.

The chain combines TRBV6-5 with TRBJ1-5; a possible D gene is TRBD1 (6 bases). The CDR3 sequence is 14 residues long. Trimming shortened V by 3 bases and J by 6 bases, and 12 bases separated the two germline ends. Per germline, CDR1 MNHEY and CDR2 SVGAGI. The CDR3 DNA sequence: TGTGCCAGCAGTTATTCGATACAGGGTCAGCCCCAGCATTTT. It yields the protein CASSYSIQGQPQHF.

In this sample, this clone turned up a few times. This chain links TRBV18 with TRBJ1-2, with D unclear. The CDR3 spans 15 residues. Germline values: CDR1 KGHSH, CDR2 LQKENI. The V and J ends lost 2 bases and 2 bases respectively, with 12 bases between them. The DNA of the CDR3 is TGTGCCAGCTCACCAGGCGGACGAGGGAACTATGGCTACACCTTC. Its protein is CASSPGGRGNYGYTF.

The chain links TRBV19 to TRBJ1-5; D perhaps matches TRBD1 (6 bases). CDR1 is LNHDA and CDR2 is SQIVND in the germline V gene (reference sequence). The ends were cut back, 9 bases at V and 4 bases at J, with 10 bases in the middle. CDR3 size: 12 residues. The CDR3 region is CASRDTNQPQHF. CDR3 DNA: TGTGCCAGCCGGGACACTAATCAGCCCCAGCATTTT. The full variable domain, rest sourced from reference TRBV19 and TRBJ1-5, is DGGITQSPKYLFRKEGQNVTLSCEQNLNHDAMYWYRQDPGQGLRLIYYSQIVNDFQKGDIAEGYSVSREKKESFPLTVTSAQKNPTAFYLCASRDTNQPQHFGDGTRLSIL.

The genes are TRBV28 and TRBJ2-3; 14 bases agree with TRBD2. The V segment lost 5 bases and the J segment 0 bases; nucleotides outside the gene matches: 7. Germline assignment: CDR1 MDHEN and CDR2 SYDVKM. This CDR3 has 18 residues. For the CDR3, the DNA is TGTGCCAGCAGTCTCCGGGGACTAGCGGGGGCTAGCACAGATACGCAGTATTTT. Translating it yields CASSLRGLAGASTDTQYF.

The J gene is TRBJ1-5, the V gene TRBV28, with 8 positions matching TRBD1. This CDR3 region has 14 residues. The V segment lost 4 bases and the J segment 6 bases; nucleotides outside the gene matches: 5. The germline CDR1 and CDR2 sequences are MDHEN and SYDVKM. CDR3 sequence: CASSSGQGGQPQHF. The CDR3 DNA reads as TGTGCCAGCAGTTCCGGACAGGGCGGTCAGCCCCAGCATTTT.

The chain recombines TRBV7-9 with TRBJ2-7; D possibly corresponds to TRBD1 (6 bases). Looked up from germline, CDR1 is SEHNR and CDR2 is FQNEAQ (reference sequence). The CDR3 extends over 14 amino acids. Trimming shortened V by 4 bases and J by 1 base, and 11 bases separated the two germline ends. CDR3 sequence: CASSYNRVSYEQYF. Here the CDR3 DNA reads TGTGCCAGCAGCTACAACAGGGTTTCCTACGAGCAGTACTTC.

The chain employs TRBV4-1 and TRBJ2-7; tentatively, D is TRBD2 (5 bases). The CDR3 contains 14 residues. The germline V gene has CDR1 MGHRA and CDR2 YSYEKL. The V end lost 4 bases, the J end lost 0 bases, and 10 bases lay between the germline ends. The chain's CDR3 is CASSPVGSSYEQYF. The CDR3 bases are TGCGCCAGCAGCCCCGTGGGGAGCTCCTACGAGCAGTACTTC.

The V gene is TRBV28, the J gene TRBJ1-1; perhaps TRBD1 as D (5 bases). V was cut by 1 base and J by 5 bases, with 11 bases left in between. Germline V lookup: CDR1 MDHEN, CDR2 SYDVKM. This CDR3 contains 14 residues. The CDR3 sequence: CASSLFQGRTEAFF. The DNA for the CDR3 is TGTGCCAGCAGTTTATTCCAGGGTCGGACTGAAGCTTTCTTT.